This T cell receptor beta chain appears in the sequencing data of a study of blood T cell repertoires in COVID-19. Study-level information: Spain, Italy and the United States supplied samples that represented acute and convalescent COVID-19.

This CDR3 has 15 amino acids. CDR1 and CDR2 from the germline V gene are SGHTA and FQGNSA. V dropped 2 bases and J dropped 2; count of bases not matched to a gene: 3. The sample holds one count of this clone. Data came from immunoSEQ multiplex PCR; TCRdb stores just in-frame clones and leaves some out. The sample lists tens of thousands of clones, roughly 84% seen once, with 22% in the top ten. The chain couples TRBV7-2 to TRBJ1-3, with TRBD1 matching 7 bases. The sample comprised peripheral blood. This sequence was found in a woman aged 80 or over in a cohort sampled during active or convalescent COVID-19. The CDR3 region is CASSLNQGAGNTIYF. The CDR3 bases are TGTGCCAGCAGCTTAAACCAGGGGGCTGGAAACACCATATATTTT.